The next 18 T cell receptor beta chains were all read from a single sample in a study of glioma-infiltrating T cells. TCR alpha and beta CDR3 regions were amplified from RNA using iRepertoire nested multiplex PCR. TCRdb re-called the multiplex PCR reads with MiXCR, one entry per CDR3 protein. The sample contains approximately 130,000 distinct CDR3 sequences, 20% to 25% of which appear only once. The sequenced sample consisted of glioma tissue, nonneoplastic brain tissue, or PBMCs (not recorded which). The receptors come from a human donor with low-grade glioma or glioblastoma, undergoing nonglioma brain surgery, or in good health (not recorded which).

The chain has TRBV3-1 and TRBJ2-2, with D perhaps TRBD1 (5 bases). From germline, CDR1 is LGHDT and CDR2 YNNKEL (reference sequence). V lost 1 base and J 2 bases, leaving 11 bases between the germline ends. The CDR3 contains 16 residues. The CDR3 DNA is TGTGCCAGCAGCCAAGGACGGCAGGGCAACACCGGGGAGCTGTTTTTT. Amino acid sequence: CASSQGRQGNTGELFF.

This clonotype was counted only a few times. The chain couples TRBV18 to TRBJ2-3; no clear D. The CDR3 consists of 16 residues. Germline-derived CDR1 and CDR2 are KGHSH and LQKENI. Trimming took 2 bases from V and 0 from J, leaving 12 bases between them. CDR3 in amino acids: CASSPLSKPSTDTQYF. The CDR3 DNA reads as TGTGCCAGCTCACCATTGTCGAAACCTAGCACAGATACGCAGTATTTT. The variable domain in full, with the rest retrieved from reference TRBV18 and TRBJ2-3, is NAGVMQNPRHLVRRRGQEARLRCSPMKGHSHVYWYRQLPEEGLKFMVYLQKENIIDESGMPKERFSAEFPKEGPSILRIQQVVRGDSAAYFCASSPLSKPSTDTQYFGPGTRLTVL.

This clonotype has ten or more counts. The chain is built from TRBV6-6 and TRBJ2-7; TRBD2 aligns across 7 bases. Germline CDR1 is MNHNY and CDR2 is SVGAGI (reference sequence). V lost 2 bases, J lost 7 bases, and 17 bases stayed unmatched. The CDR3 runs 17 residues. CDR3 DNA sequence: TGTGCCAGCAGTTACGGTACGACTAGCCCCGAATTATGGGAGCAGTACGTC. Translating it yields CASSYGTTSPELWEQYV.

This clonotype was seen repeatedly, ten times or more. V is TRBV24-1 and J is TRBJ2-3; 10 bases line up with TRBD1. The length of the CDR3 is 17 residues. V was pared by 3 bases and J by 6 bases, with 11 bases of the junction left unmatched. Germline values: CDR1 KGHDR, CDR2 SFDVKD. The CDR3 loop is CATSDPRGTGALDTQYF. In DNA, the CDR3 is TGTGCCACCAGTGATCCGCGGGGGACAGGGGCGCTGGATACGCAGTATTTT.

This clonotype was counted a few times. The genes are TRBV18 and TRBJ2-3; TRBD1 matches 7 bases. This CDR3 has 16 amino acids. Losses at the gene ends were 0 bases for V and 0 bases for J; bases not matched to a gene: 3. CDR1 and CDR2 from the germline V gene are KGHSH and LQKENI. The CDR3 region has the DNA TGTGCCAGCTCACCACCGAGACAGGGAAGCACAGATACGCAGTATTTT. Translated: CASSPPRQGSTDTQYF.

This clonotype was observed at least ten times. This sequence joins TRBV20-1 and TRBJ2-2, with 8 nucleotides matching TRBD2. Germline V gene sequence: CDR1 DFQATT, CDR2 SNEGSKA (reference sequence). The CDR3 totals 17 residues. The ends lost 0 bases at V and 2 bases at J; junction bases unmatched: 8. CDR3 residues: CSARDGVAGTNTGELFF. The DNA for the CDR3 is TGCAGTGCTAGAGATGGAGTAGCGGGGACAAACACCGGGGAGCTGTTTTTT.

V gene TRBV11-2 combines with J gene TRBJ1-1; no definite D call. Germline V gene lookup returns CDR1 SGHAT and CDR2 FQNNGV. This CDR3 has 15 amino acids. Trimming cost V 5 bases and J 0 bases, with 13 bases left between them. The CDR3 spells CASSPREQMNTEAFF. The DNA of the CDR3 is TGTGCCAGCAGCCCCAGAGAACAGATGAACACTGAAGCTTTCTTT.

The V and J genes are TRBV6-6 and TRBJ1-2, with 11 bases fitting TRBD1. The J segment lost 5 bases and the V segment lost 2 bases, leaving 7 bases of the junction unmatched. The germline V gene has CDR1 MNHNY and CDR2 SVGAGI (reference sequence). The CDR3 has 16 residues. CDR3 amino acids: CASSYQRGQGAYGYTF. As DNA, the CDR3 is TGTGCCAGCAGTTACCAAAGAGGACAGGGGGCATATGGCTACACCTTC.

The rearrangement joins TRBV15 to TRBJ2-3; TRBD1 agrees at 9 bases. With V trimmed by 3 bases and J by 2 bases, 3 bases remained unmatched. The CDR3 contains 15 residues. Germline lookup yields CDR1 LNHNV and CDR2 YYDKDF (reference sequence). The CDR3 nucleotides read TGTGCCACCAGCAGGGGACAGGGCGACACAGATACGCAGTATTTT. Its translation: CATSRGQGDTDTQYF.

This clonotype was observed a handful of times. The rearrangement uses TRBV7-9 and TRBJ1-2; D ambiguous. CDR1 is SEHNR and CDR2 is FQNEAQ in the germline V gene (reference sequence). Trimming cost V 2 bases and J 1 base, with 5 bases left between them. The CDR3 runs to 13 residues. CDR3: CASSLPINYGYTF. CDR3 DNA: TGTGCCAGCAGCTTACCGATTAACTATGGCTACACCTTC.

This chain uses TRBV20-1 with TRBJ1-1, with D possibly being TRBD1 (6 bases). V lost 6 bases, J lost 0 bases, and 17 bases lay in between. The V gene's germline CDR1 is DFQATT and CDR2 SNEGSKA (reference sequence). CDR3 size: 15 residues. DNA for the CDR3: TGCAGTGCCCCGGCCAAAGGGGGTCTGAACACTGAAGCTTTCTTT. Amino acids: CSAPAKGGLNTEAFF.

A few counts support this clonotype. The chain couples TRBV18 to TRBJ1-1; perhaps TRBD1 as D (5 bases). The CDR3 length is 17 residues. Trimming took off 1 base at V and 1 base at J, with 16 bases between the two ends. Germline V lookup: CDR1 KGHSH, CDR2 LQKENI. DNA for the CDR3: TGTGCCAGCTCACCACGCCAAGCCTGGGGCGCGAACACTGAAGCTTTCTTT. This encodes CASSPRQAWGANTEAFF.

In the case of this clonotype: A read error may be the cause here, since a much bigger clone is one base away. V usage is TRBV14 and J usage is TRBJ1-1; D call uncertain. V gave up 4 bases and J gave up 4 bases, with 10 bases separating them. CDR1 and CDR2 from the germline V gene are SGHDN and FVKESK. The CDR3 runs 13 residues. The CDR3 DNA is TGTGCCAGCAGCCTCAGCATGAGCACTGAAGCTTTCTTT. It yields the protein CASSLSMSTEAFF.

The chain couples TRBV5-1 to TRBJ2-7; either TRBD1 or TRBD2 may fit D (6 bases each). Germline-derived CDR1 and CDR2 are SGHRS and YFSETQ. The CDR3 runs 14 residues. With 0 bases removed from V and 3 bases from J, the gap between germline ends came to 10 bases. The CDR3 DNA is TGCGCCAGCAGCTTGGACAGGGAGGTCTACGAGCAGTACGTC. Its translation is CASSLDREVYEQYV.

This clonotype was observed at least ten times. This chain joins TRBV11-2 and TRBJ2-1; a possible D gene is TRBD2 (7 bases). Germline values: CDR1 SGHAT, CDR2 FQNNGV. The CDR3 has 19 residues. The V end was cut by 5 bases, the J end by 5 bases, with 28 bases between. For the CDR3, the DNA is TGTGCCAGCAGCCAAGTGGGGGGCTCGACTAGCCGCGGTCACAATGAGCAGTTCTTC. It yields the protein CASSQVGGSTSRGHNEQFF. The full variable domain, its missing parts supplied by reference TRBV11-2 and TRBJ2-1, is EAGVAQSPRYKIIEKRQSVAFWCNPISGHATLYWYQQILGQGPKLLIQFQNNGVVDDSQLPKDRFSAERLKGVDSTLKIQPAKLEDSAVYLCASSQVGGSTSRGHNEQFFGPGTRLTVL.

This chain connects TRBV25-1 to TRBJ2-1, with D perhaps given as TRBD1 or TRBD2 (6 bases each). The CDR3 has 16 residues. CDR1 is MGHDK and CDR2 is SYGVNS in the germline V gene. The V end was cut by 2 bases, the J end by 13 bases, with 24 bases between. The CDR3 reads CASSELGTPGEETQFF. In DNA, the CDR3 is TGTGCCAGCAGTGAACTCGGGACACCGGGGGAGGAGACCCAGTTCTTC. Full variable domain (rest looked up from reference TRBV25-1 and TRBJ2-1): EADIYQTPRYLVIGTGKKITLECSQTMGHDKMYWYQQDPGMELHLIHYSYGVNSTEKGDLSSESTVSRIRTEHFPLTLESARPSHTSQYLCASSELGTPGEETQFFGPGTRLTVL.

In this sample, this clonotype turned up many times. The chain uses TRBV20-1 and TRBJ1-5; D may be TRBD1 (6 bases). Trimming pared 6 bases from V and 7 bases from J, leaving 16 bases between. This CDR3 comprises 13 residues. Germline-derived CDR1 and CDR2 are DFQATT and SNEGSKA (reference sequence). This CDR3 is CSAFDRSTQPQHF. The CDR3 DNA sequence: TGCAGTGCCTTCGACAGGTCCACACAGCCCCAGCATTTT.

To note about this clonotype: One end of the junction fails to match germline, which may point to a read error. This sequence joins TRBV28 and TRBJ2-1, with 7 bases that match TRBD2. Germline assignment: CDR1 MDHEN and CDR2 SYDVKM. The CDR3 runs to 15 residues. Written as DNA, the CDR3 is TGTGCCACCAGTCGTCCGGGGACTACCTACAATGAGCAGTTCTTC. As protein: CATSRPGTTYNEQFF.